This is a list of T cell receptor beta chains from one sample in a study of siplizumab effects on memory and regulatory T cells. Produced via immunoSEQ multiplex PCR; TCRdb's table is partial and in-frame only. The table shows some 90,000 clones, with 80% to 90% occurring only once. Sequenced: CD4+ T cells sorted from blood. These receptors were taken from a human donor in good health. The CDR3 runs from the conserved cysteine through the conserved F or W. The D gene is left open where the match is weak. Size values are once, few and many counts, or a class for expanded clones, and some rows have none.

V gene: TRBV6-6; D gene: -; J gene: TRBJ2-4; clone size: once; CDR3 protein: CASRSGNIQYF; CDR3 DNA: TGTGCCAGCAGAAGTGGAAACATTCAGTACTTC
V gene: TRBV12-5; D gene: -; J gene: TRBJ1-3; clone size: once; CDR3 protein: CASGLPLPPGNTIYF; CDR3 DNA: TGTGCTAGTGGTTTGCCCCTACCCCCTGGAAACACCATATATTTT
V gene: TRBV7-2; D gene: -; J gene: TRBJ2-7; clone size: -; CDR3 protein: CASSLPGSYEQYF; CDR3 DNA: TGTGCCAGCAGCTTACCAGGATCCTACGAGCAGTACTTC
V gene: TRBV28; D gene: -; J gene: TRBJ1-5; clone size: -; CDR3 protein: CASSLDRPYQPQHF; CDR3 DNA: TGTGCCAGCAGTTTGGACAGACCCTATCAGCCCCAGCATTTT
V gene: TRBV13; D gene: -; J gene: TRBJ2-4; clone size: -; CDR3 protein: CASTPEGTNIQYF; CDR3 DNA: TGTGCCAGCACCCCAGAAGGGACAAACATTCAGTACTTC
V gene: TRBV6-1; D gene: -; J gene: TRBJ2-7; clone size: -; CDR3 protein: CASRSGTHTYEQYF; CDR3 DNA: TGTGCCAGCAGATCCGGGACTCACACCTACGAGCAGTACTTC
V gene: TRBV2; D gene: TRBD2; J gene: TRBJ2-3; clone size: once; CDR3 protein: CASTSGRLPSTDTQYF; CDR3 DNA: TGTGCCAGCACTAGCGGGAGGTTACCTAGCACAGATACGCAGTATTTT
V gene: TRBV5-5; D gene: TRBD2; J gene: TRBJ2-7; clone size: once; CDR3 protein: CASSLTSGPYEQYF; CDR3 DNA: TGTGCCAGCAGCTTGACTAGCGGGCCTTACGAGCAGTACTTC
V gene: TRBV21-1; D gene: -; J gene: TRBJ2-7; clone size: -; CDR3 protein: CASSRTGDNAYEQYF; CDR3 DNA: TGTGCCAGCAGCAGGACAGGGGATAACGCCTACGAGCAGTACTTC
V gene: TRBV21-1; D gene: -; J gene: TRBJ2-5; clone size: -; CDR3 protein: CASSKWKGGQETQYF; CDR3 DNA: TGTGCCAGCAGCAAATGGAAGGGGGGACAAGAGACCCAGTACTTC
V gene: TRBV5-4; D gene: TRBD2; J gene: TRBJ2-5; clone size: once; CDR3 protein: CASSLGGTSLATQYF; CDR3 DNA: TGTGCCAGCAGCTTGGGTGGGACTAGCCTAGCGACCCAGTACTTC
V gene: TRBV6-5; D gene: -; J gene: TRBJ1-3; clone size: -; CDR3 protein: CASRDSAGNTIYF; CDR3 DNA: TGTGCCAGCAGAGACTCAGCCGGAAACACCATATATTTT
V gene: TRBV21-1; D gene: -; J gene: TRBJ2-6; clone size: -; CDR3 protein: CASSKAAGQGPSSGANVLTF; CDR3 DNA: TGTGCCAGCAGCAAAGCGGCGGGACAGGGACCCAGCTCTGGGGCCAACGTCCTGACTTTC
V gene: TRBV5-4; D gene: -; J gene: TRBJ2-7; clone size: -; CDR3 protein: CASSSRWGKYEQYF; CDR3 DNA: TGTGCCAGCAGCTCCAGGTGGGGGAAGTACGAGCAGTACTTC
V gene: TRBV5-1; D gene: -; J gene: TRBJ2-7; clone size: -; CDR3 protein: CASSLAGNSYGEQYF; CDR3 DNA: TGCGCCAGCAGCTTGGCCGGTAACTCCTATGGCGAGCAGTACTTC
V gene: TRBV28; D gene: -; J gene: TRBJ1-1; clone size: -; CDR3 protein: CASSLLGGGTEAFF; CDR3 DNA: TGTGCCAGCAGTTTATTGGGGGGCGGCACTGAAGCTTTCTTT
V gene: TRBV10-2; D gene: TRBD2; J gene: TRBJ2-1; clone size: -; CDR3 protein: CASSLASGYNEQFF; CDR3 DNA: TGCGCCAGCAGTCTGGCTAGCGGCTACAATGAGCAGTTCTTC
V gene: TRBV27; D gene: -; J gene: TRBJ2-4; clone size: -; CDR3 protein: CASSSLTGKNIQYF; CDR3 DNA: TGTGCCAGCAGTTCCCTGACGGGGAAAAACATTCAGTACTTC
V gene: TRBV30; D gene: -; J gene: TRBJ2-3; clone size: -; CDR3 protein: CAWGRGGTQYF; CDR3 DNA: TGTGCCTGGGGTAGGGGGGGTACGCAGTATTTT
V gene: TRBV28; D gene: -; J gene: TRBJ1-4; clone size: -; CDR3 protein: CASSQAGGRGEKLFF; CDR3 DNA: TGTGCCAGCAGCCAAGCCGGGGGGCGCGGTGAAAAACTGTTTTTT
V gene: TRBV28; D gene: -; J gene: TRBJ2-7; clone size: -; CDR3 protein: CASNDRYEQYF; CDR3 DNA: TGTGCCAGCAACGACCGATACGAGCAGTACTTC
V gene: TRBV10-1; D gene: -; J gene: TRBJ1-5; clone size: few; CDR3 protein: CASPCGNQPQHF; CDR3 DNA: TGCGCCAGCCCTTGTGGAAATCAGCCCCAGCATTTT
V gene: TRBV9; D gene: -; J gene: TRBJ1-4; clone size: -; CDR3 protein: CASSVEAVGRILFF; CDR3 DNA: TGTGCCAGCAGCGTAGAGGCCGTAGGACGGATACTGTTTTTT
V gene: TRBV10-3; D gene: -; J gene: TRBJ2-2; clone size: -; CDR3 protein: CATMDPSNTGELFF; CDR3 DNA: TGTGCCACCATGGACCCCTCGAACACCGGGGAGCTGTTTTTT
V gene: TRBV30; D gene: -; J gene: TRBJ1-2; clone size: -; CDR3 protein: CAWSRGIPNYGYTF; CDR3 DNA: TGTGCCTGGAGCCGTGGCATTCCTAACTATGGCTACACCTTC
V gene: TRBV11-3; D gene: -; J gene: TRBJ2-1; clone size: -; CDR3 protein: CASSLDPASSYNEQFF; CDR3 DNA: TGTGCCAGCAGCTTAGATCCGGCTAGCTCCTACAATGAGCAGTTCTTC
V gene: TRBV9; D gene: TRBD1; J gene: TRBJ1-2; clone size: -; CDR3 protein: CASSRLPTGTGFNYGYTF; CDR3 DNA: TGTGCCAGCAGCCGCCTTCCTACCGGGACAGGGTTCAACTATGGCTACACCTTC
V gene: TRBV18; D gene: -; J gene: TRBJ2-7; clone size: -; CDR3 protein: CASSPAGSEQYF; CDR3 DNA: TGTGCCAGCTCCCCCGCGGGGTCCGAGCAGTACTTC
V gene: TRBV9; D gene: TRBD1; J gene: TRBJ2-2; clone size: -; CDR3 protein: CASSPGQGMVTGELFF; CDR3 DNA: TGTGCCAGCAGCCCGGGACAGGGAATGGTCACCGGGGAGCTGTTTTTT
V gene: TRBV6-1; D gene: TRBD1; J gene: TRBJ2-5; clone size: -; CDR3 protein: CASRGTGGEETQYF; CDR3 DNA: TGTGCCAGCAGAGGGACAGGGGGCGAAGAGACCCAGTACTTC
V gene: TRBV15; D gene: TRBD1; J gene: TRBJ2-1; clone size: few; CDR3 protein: CATSRGTGFDEQFF; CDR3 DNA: TGTGCCACCAGCAGAGGGACAGGGTTCGATGAGCAGTTCTTC
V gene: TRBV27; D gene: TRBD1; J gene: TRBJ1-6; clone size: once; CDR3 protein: CASSPTLDRGIYNSPLHF; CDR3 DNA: TGTGCCAGCAGTCCGACCCTGGACAGGGGAATCTATAATTCACCCCTCCACTTT